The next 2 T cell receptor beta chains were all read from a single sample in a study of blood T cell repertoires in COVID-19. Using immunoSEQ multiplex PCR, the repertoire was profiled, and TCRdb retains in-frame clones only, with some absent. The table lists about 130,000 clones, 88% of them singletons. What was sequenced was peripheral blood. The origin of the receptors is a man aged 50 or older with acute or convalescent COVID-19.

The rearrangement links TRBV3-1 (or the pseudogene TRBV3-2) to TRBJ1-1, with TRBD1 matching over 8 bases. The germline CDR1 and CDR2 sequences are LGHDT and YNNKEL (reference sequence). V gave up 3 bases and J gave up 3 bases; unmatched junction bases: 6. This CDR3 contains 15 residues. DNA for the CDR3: TGTGCCAGCAGCCAGCTCGGACAGGGCTACACTGAAGCTTTCTTT. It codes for CASSQLGQGYTEAFF.

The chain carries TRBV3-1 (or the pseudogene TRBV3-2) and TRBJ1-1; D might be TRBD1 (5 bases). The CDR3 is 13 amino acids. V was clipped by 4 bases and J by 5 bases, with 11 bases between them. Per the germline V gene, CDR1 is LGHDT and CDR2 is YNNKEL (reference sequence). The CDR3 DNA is TGTGCCAGCAGCCGCGGGGGAGGGACTGAAGCTTTCTTT. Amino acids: CASSRGGGTEAFF.